The entry below describes one TCR beta chain. Ages ranged from about 18 to 89 years, with residence in more than 20 US areas. In germline, CDR1 is MRHNA, CDR2 SNTAGT. J gave up 6 bases and V 8 bases, and 8 bases lay outside the gene matches. The CDR3 loop spans 14 amino acids. Per the authors' pipeline: Nucleated cell counts were estimated from reference gene primer amplification. Profiling relied on immunoSEQ multiplex PCR, and the TCRdb table lists in-frame clones only, not all of them. For V, J and clone size, that table is used; D and trimming come from the DNA. This table has about 180,000 clones, around 83% appearing once. The data derive from a study of blood T cell repertoires in COVID-19. As for the study in general: The origin of the acute and convalescent COVID-19 samples was the United States, Italy and Spain.

The TCR originated in a man aged 40-55 years who had recovered from COVID-19. Material: PBMCs or T cells enriched from blood (not recorded which). The chain uses TRBV6-4 and TRBJ1-5, with 9 bases fitting TRBD1. The chain's CDR3 is CASGTQGAAQPQHF. The CDR3 DNA reads as TGTGCCAGCGGCACACAGGGGGCCGCTCAGCCCCAGCATTTT.